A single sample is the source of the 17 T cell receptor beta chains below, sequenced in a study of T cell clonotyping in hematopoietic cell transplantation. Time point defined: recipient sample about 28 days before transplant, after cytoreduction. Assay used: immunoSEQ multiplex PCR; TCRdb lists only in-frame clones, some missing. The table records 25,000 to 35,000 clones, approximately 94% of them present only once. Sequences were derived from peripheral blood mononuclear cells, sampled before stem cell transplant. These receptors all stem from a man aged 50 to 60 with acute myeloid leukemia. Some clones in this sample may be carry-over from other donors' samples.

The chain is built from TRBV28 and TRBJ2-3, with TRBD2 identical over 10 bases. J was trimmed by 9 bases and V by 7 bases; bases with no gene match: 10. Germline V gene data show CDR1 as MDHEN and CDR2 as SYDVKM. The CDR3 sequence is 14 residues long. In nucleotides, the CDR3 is TGTGCCAGCACCAGCGGGAGGGGGGTGCGGACGCAGTATTTT. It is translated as CASTSGRGVRTQYF.

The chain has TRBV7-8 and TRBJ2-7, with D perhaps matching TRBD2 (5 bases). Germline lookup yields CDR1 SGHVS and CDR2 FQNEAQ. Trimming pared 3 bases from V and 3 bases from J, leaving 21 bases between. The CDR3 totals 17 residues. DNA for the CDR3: TGTGCCAGCAGCTTCAAATCACCGCTAGCCCTCCACTACGAGCAGTACTTC. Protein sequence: CASSFKSPLALHYEQYF. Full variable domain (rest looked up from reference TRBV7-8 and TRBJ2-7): GAGVSQSPRYKVAKRGQDVALRCDPISGHVSLFWYQQALGQGPEFLTYFQNEAQLDKSGLPSDRFFAERPEGSVSTLKIQRTQQEDSAVYLCASSFKSPLALHYEQYFGPGTRLTVT.

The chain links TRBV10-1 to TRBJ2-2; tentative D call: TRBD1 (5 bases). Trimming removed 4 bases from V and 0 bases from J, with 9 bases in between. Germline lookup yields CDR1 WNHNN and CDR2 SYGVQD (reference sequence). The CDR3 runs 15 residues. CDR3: CASSALTANTGELFF. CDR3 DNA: TGCGCCAGCAGTGCTCTGACAGCGAACACCGGGGAGCTGTTTTTT.

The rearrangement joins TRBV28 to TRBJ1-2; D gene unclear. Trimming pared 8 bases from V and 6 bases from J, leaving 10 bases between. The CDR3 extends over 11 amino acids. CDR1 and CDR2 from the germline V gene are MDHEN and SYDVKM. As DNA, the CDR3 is TGTGCCAGCGAACAGAGAAATGGCTACACCTTC. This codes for CASEQRNGYTF.

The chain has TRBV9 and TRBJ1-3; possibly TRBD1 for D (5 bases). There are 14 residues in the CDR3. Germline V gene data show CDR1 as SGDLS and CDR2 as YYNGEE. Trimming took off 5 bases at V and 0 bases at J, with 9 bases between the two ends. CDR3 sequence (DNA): TGTGCCAGCAGGCGGGGCCACTCTGGAAACACCATATATTTT. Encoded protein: CASRRGHSGNTIYF.

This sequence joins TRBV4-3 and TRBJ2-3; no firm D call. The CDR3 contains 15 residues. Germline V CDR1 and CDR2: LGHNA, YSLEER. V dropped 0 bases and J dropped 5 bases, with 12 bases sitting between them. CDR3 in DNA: TGCGCCAGCAGCCAAGAGGGGAATCGTGAAGATACGCAGTATTTT. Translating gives CASSQEGNREDTQYF.

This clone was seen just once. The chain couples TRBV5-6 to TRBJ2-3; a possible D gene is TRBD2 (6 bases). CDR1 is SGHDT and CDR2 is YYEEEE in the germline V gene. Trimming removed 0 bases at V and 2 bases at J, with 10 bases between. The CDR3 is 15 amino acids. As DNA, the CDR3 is TGTGCCAGCAGCTTGGGGACTACCTTCACAGATACGCAGTATTTT. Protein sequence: CASSLGTTFTDTQYF.

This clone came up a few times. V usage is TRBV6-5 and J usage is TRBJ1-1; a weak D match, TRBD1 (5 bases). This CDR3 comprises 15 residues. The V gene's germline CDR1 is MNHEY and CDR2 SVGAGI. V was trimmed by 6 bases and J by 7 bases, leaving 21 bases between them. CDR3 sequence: CASREEGRRGGEAFF. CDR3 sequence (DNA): TGTGCCAGCAGGGAGGAGGGGAGGCGGGGGGGTGAAGCTTTCTTT.

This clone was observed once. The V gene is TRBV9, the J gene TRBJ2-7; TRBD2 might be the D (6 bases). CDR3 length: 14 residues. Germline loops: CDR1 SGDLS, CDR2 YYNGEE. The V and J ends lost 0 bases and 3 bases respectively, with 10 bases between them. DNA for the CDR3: TGTGCCAGCAGCGTAGCGGCCGGGGGCTACGAGCAGTACTTC. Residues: CASSVAAGGYEQYF.

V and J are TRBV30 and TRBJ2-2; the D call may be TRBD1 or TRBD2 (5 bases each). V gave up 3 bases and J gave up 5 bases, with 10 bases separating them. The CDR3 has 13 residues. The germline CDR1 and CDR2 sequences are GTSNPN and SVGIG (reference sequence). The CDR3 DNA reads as TGTGCCTGGAGGAGGGGTTGGACCGGGGAGCTGTTTTTT. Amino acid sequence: CAWRRGWTGELFF.

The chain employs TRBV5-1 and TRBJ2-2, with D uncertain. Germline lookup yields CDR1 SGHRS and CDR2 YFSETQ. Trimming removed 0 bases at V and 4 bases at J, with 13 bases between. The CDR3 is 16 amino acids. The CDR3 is CASSLAGTSSTGELFF. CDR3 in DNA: TGCGCCAGCAGCTTGGCTGGCACCTCGAGCACCGGGGAGCTGTTTTTT. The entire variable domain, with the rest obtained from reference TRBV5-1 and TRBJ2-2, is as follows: KAGVTQTPRYLIKTRGQQVTLSCSPISGHRSVSWYQQTPGQGLQFLFEYFSETQRNKGNFPGRFSGRQFSNSRSEMNVSTLELGDSALYLCASSLAGTSSTGELFFGEGSRLTVL.

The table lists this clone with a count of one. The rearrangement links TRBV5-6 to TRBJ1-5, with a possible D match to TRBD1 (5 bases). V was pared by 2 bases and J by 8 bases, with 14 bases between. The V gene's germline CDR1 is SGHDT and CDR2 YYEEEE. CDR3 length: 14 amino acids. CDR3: CASSFGRGWEPQHF. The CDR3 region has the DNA TGTGCCAGCAGCTTCGGAAGGGGTTGGGAGCCCCAGCATTTT. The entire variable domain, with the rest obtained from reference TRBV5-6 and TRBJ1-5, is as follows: DAGVTQSPTHLIKTRGQQVTLRCSPKSGHDTVSWYQQALGQGPQFIFQYYEEEERQRGNFPDRFSGHQFPNYSSELNVNALLLGDSALYLCASSFGRGWEPQHFGDGTRLSIL.

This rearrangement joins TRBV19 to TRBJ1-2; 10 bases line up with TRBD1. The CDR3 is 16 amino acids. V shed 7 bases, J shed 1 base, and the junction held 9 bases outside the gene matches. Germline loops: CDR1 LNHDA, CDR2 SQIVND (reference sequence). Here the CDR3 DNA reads TGTGCCAGTACCTGGCGGGACAGGGGAATTAACTATGGCTACACCTTC. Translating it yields CASTWRDRGINYGYTF. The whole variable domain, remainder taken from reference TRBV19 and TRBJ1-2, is DGGITQSPKYLFRKEGQNVTLSCEQNLNHDAMYWYRQDPGQGLRLIYYSQIVNDFQKGDIAEGYSVSREKKESFPLTVTSAQKNPTAFYLCASTWRDRGINYGYTFGSGTRLTVV.

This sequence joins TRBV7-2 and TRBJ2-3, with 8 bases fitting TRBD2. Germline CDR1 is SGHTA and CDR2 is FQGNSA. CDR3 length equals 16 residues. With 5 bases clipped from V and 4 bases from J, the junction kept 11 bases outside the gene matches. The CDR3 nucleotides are TGTGCCAGCAGCCCCCCGGGGGGGGCGTTGGCAGATACGCAGTATTTT. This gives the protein CASSPPGGALADTQYF.

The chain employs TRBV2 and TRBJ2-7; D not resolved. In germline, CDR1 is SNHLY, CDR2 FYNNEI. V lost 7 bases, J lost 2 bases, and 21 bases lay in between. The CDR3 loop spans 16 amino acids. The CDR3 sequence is CASIKPRGELTYEQYF. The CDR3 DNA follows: TGTGCCAGCATCAAGCCCCGTGGGGAACTTACCTACGAGCAGTACTTC.

DNA for the CDR3: TGTGCCAGCAGAACGTTCGTGCCAGATACGCAGTATTTT. This translates into CASRTFVPDTQYF. The J gene is TRBJ2-3, the V gene TRBV6-5; D not resolved. V was cut by 6 bases and J by 4 bases, with 11 bases left in between. The germline V gene encodes CDR1 MNHEY and CDR2 SVGAGI. This CDR3 spans 13 amino acids.

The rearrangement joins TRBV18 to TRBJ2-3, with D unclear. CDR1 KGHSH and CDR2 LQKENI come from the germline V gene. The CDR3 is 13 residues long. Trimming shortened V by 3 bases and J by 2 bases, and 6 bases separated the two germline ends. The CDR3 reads CASSPSTTDTQYF. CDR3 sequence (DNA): TGTGCCAGCTCACCCTCGACCACAGATACGCAGTATTTT.